The rows below give T cell receptor beta chains drawn from one sample of a study of blood T cell repertoires in COVID-19. Measured with immunoSEQ multiplex PCR; TCRdb has only the in-frame clones, and not every one. This table has 300,000 or so clones, about 89% appearing once. Sequencing was performed on peripheral blood. These receptors were taken from a woman between 45 and 65 years old who had recovered from COVID-19. CDR3s include the opening cysteine and the closing phenylalanine or tryptophan. D genes are given only for firm matches. Not all rows give a size; the values are once, few, many and, for expanded clones, a class.

CDR3 protein: CSVTGIGYNEQFF
CDR3 DNA: TGCAGCGTTACAGGGATAGGCTACAATGAGCAGTTCTTC
D gene: NA
J gene: TRBJ2-1
V gene: TRBV29-1
clone size: NA
CDR3 length: 13

CDR3 protein: CASSTLGEDTQYF
CDR3 DNA: TGTGCCAGCTCGACCCTAGGAGAGGATACGCAGTATTTT
D gene: NA
J gene: TRBJ2-3
V gene: TRBV9
clone size: few
CDR3 length: 13

CDR3 protein: CSVEDDGLGGEKLFF
CDR3 DNA: TGCAGCGTTGAAGATGACGGTCTGGGGGGAGAAAAACTGTTTTTT
D gene: NA
J gene: TRBJ1-4
V gene: TRBV29-1
clone size: NA
CDR3 length: 15

CDR3 protein: CSANLYNEQFF
CDR3 DNA: TGCAGTGCTAATCTCTACAATGAGCAGTTCTTC
D gene: NA
J gene: TRBJ2-1
V gene: TRBV20-1
clone size: once
CDR3 length: 11

CDR3 protein: CAWSQGYGSNQPQHF
CDR3 DNA: TGTGCCTGGAGTCAGGGGTATGGCAGCAATCAGCCCCAGCATTTT
D gene: NA
J gene: TRBJ1-5
V gene: TRBV30
clone size: once
CDR3 length: 15

CDR3 protein: CASGLTQAGGTDTQYF
CDR3 DNA: TGTGCTAGTGGTCTGACTCAAGCGGGGGGCACAGATACGCAGTATTTT
D gene: TRBD2
J gene: TRBJ2-3
V gene: TRBV12-5
clone size: NA
CDR3 length: 16

CDR3 protein: CASSYTPTGELFF
CDR3 DNA: TGTGCCAGCAGTTACACACCCACCGGGGAGCTGTTTTTT
D gene: NA
J gene: TRBJ2-2
V gene: TRBV6-5
clone size: NA
CDR3 length: 13

CDR3 protein: CASSTGLAYNEQFF
CDR3 DNA: TGTGCCAGCAGCACCGGACTAGCGTACAATGAGCAGTTCTTC
D gene: TRBD2
J gene: TRBJ2-1
V gene: TRBV7-9
clone size: NA
CDR3 length: 14

CDR3 protein: CASSLDPLGEGNTEAFF
CDR3 DNA: TGTGCCAGCAGCTTGGATCCGTTGGGGGAGGGGAACACTGAAGCTTTCTTT
D gene: NA
J gene: TRBJ1-1
V gene: TRBV5-5
clone size: NA
CDR3 length: 17

CDR3 protein: CASSPGTANTGELFF
CDR3 DNA: TGTGCCAGCAGCCCCGGGACAGCAAACACCGGGGAGCTGTTTTTT
D gene: NA
J gene: TRBJ2-2
V gene: TRBV21-1
clone size: few
CDR3 length: 15

CDR3 protein: CASSPGSYEQYF
CDR3 DNA: TGCGCCAGCAGCCCAGGTTCCTACGAGCAGTACTTC
D gene: NA
J gene: TRBJ2-7
V gene: TRBV5-1
clone size: once
CDR3 length: 12

CDR3 protein: CASSQGFEGRGIVNTEAFF
CDR3 DNA: TGCGCCAGCAGCCAAGGATTTGAGGGCAGGGGGATTGTGAACACTGAAGCTTTCTTT
D gene: TRBD1
J gene: TRBJ1-1
V gene: TRBV4-3
clone size: NA
CDR3 length: 19

CDR3 protein: CASSLDVRVNTIYF
CDR3 DNA: TGTGCCAGCAGCTTAGATGTCAGGGTGAACACCATATATTTT
D gene: NA
J gene: TRBJ1-3
V gene: TRBV7-2
clone size: NA
CDR3 length: 14

CDR3 protein: CASSFGSLRGDGYTF
CDR3 DNA: TGTGCCAGCAGTTTCGGGAGCCTCAGGGGGGATGGCTACACCTTC
D gene: TRBD1
J gene: TRBJ1-2
V gene: TRBV27
clone size: NA
CDR3 length: 15

CDR3 protein: CARSPREGKFNIQYF
CDR3 DNA: TGTGCCAGAAGCCCCAGGGAGGGGAAGTTTAACATTCAGTACTTC
D gene: TRBD2
J gene: TRBJ2-4
V gene: TRBV5-3
clone size: NA
CDR3 length: 15

CDR3 protein: CASSPLAGESYEQYF
CDR3 DNA: TGTGCCAGCTCACCCCTAGCGGGAGAATCCTACGAGCAGTACTTC
D gene: TRBD2
J gene: TRBJ2-7
V gene: TRBV18
clone size: few
CDR3 length: 15

CDR3 protein: CSASPSGYLQGIQYF
CDR3 DNA: TGCAGTGCTAGTCCTAGCGGGTACCTCCAAGGGATCCAGTACTTC
D gene: TRBD2
J gene: TRBJ2-5
V gene: TRBV20-1
clone size: NA
CDR3 length: 15

CDR3 protein: CASSLGSGSYEQYF
CDR3 DNA: TGCGCCAGCAGCTTGGGTAGCGGCTCCTACGAGCAGTACTTC
D gene: NA
J gene: TRBJ2-7
V gene: TRBV5-1
clone size: NA
CDR3 length: 14

CDR3 protein: CASSSLFAGGYSNQPQHF
CDR3 DNA: TGTGCCAGCAGTTCTCTATTCGCGGGGGGATATAGCAATCAGCCCCAGCATTTT
D gene: NA
J gene: TRBJ1-5
V gene: TRBV28
clone size: NA
CDR3 length: 18

CDR3 protein: CASTPGLAEHEQYF
CDR3 DNA: TGTGCCAGCACCCCGGGACTAGCGGAACACGAGCAGTACTTC
D gene: TRBD2
J gene: TRBJ2-7
V gene: TRBV11-2
clone size: NA
CDR3 length: 14

CDR3 protein: CASSLGQGSGYTF
CDR3 DNA: TGTGCCAGCAGCTTAGGGCAGGGTAGCGGCTACACCTTC
D gene: NA
J gene: TRBJ1-2
V gene: TRBV7-8
clone size: NA
CDR3 length: 13

CDR3 protein: CSVGQGIQETQYF
CDR3 DNA: TGCAGCGTTGGTCAGGGAATCCAAGAGACCCAGTACTTC
D gene: NA
J gene: TRBJ2-5
V gene: TRBV29-1
clone size: NA
CDR3 length: 13

CDR3 protein: CASRGGQAYTGELFF
CDR3 DNA: TGTGCCAGCAGGGGGGGGCAGGCCTACACCGGGGAGCTGTTTTTT
D gene: NA
J gene: TRBJ2-2
V gene: TRBV6-5
clone size: NA
CDR3 length: 15

CDR3 protein: CASSLGTGDNSPLHF
CDR3 DNA: TGTGCCAGCAGTCTGGGGACAGGGGATAATTCACCCCTCCACTTT
D gene: TRBD1
J gene: TRBJ1-6
V gene: TRBV27
clone size: NA
CDR3 length: 15

CDR3 protein: CASSLGNSGTYEQYF
CDR3 DNA: TGTGCCAGCAGCTTAGGCAATAGCGGGACCTACGAGCAGTACTTC
D gene: TRBD2
J gene: TRBJ2-7
V gene: TRBV7-8
clone size: NA
CDR3 length: 15

CDR3 protein: CASSDGQTYTEAFF
CDR3 DNA: TGTGCCAGCAGTGATGGACAGACATACACTGAAGCTTTCTTT
D gene: NA
J gene: TRBJ1-1
V gene: TRBV2
clone size: once
CDR3 length: 14

CDR3 protein: CASSTEGTENEKLFF
CDR3 DNA: TGTGCCAGCAGCACCGAAGGGACAGAGAATGAAAAACTGTTTTTT
D gene: TRBD1
J gene: TRBJ1-4
V gene: TRBV9
clone size: NA
CDR3 length: 15

CDR3 protein: CASSEFATYEQYF
CDR3 DNA: TGCGCCAGCAGTGAGTTTGCTACCTACGAGCAGTACTTC
D gene: NA
J gene: TRBJ2-7
V gene: TRBV10-2
clone size: NA
CDR3 length: 13

CDR3 protein: CASNHPGQGETQYF
CDR3 DNA: TGTGCCAGCAACCACCCGGGGCAGGGGGAGACCCAGTACTTC
D gene: NA
J gene: TRBJ2-5
V gene: TRBV6-6
clone size: NA
CDR3 length: 14

CDR3 protein: CASSLGSGTGGHEQFF
CDR3 DNA: TGTGCCAGCAGCTTAGGATCCGGGACAGGAGGGCATGAGCAGTTCTTC
D gene: TRBD1
J gene: TRBJ2-1
V gene: TRBV7-9
clone size: NA
CDR3 length: 16

CDR3 protein: CASSSGQGALLYEQYF
CDR3 DNA: TGTGCCAGCAGCTCGGGACAGGGGGCGCTCCTTTACGAGCAGTACTTC
D gene: TRBD1
J gene: TRBJ2-7
V gene: TRBV7-9
clone size: NA
CDR3 length: 16

CDR3 protein: CASGRGVSGGITDTQYF
CDR3 DNA: TGTGCCAGCGGCAGAGGGGTCTCGGGCGGGATCACAGATACGCAGTATTTT
D gene: NA
J gene: TRBJ2-3
V gene: TRBV27
clone size: NA
CDR3 length: 17